This T cell receptor beta chain was identified in a study of blood T cell repertoires in COVID-19. The CDR3 has 16 residues. CDR1 WNHNN and CDR2 SYGVQD come from the germline V gene (reference sequence). V gave up 4 bases and J gave up 3 bases; unmatched junction bases: 9. Repertoires were generated with immunoSEQ multiplex PCR, while TCRdb's copy carries only in-frame clones and drops some. The sample records about 110,000 clones, nearly 80% being singletons. This TCR came from a woman aged 80 or over with active or convalescent COVID-19. Sequences were obtained from peripheral blood. The chain carries TRBV10-1 and TRBJ2-1; 7 bases are shared with TRBD1. The chain's CDR3 is CASSANRGYYYNEQFF. DNA of the CDR3: TGCGCCAGCAGTGCTAACAGGGGTTACTACTACAATGAGCAGTTCTTC.